This T cell receptor (beta chain) was recovered during a study of blood T cell repertoires in COVID-19. Study at large: From the United States, Italy and Spain came samples of acute and convalescent COVID-19.

This CDR3 is built from 12 residues. Germline V lookup: CDR1 LNHDA, CDR2 SQIVND (reference sequence). V lost 3 bases to trimming and J lost 7 bases, with 7 bases between them. Clinical history as reported by participants underpinned cohort assignment. The authors' processing: Amplification of reference gene primers was used by the study to estimate nucleated cell counts. Data came from immunoSEQ multiplex PCR; TCRdb stores just in-frame clones and leaves some out. V and J calls and clone size are those listed in that table; D and trimming were worked out from the DNA. The top ten hold roughly 2.8% of the sample, which has about 300,000 clones, roughly 89% seen once.

The sample taken for sequencing was PBMCs or T cells enriched from blood (not recorded which). The sequence was obtained from a woman between 45 and 60 years old who had been exposed to COVID-19. V is TRBV19 and J is TRBJ2-1; D gene uncertain. For the CDR3, the DNA is TGTGCCAGTAGTATTAGAATAAATGAGCAGTTCTTC. It specifies CASSIRINEQFF.